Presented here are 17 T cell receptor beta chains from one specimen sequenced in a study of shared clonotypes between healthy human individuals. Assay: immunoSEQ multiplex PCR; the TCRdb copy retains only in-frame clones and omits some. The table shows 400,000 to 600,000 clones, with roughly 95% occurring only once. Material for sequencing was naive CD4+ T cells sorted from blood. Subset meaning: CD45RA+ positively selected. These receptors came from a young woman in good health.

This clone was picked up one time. The CDR3 sequence: CASSQSRAQETQYF. CDR3 nucleotide sequence: TGTGCCAGCAGCCAAAGCAGGGCCCAAGAGACCCAGTACTTC. The chain carries TRBV7-9 and TRBJ2-5, with TRBD1 as a possible D gene (5 bases). The CDR3 runs 14 residues. Trimming pared 5 bases from V and 1 base from J, leaving 11 bases between. CDR1 is SEHNR and CDR2 is FQNEAQ in the germline V gene (reference sequence).

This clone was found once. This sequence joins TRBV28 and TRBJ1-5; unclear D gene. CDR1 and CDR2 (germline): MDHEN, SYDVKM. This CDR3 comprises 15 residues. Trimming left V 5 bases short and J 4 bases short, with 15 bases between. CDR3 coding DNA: TGTGCCAGCAGTCTCCGATCTGGGGTTAATCAGCCCCAGCATTTT. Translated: CASSLRSGVNQPQHF. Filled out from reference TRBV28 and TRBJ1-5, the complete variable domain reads DVKVTQSSRYLVKRTGEKVFLECVQDMDHENMFWYRQDPGLGLRLIYFSYDVKMKEKGDIPEGYSVSREKKERFSLILESASTNQTSMYLCASSLRSGVNQPQHFGDGTRLSIL.

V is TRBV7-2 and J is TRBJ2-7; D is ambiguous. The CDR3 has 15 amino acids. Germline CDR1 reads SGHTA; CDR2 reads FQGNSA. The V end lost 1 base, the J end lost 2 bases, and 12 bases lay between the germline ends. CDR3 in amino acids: CASSLGLTVPYEQYF. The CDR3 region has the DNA TGTGCCAGCAGCTTAGGACTTACTGTTCCCTACGAGCAGTACTTC. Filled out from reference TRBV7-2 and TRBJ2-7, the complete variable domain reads GAGVSQSPSNKVTEKGKDVELRCDPISGHTALYWYRQSLGQGLEFLIYFQGNSAPDKSGLPSDRFSAERTGGSVSTLTIQRTQQEDSAVYLCASSLGLTVPYEQYFGPGTRLTVT.

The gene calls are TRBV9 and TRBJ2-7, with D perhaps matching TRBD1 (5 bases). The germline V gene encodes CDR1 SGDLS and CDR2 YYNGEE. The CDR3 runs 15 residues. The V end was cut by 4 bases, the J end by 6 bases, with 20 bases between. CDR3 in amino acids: CASSSRQDIASEQYF. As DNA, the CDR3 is TGTGCCAGCAGCTCCAGGCAGGACATTGCAAGCGAGCAGTACTTC.

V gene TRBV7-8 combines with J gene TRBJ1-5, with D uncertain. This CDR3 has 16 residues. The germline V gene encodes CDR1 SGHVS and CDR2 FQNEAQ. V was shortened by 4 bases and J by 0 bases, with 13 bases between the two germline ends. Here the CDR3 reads CASSSTQRNSNQPQHF. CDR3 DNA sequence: TGTGCCAGCAGCTCTACACAAAGAAATAGCAATCAGCCCCAGCATTTT.

This CDR3 is CASSLVLSSGEAFF. The CDR3 DNA follows: TGTGCCAGCAGCTTAGTCCTGTCCTCCGGTGAAGCTTTCTTT. The chain recombines TRBV11-2 with TRBJ1-1; D not resolved. The V and J ends lost 1 base and 7 bases respectively, with 13 bases between them. CDR1 is SGHAT, CDR2 FQNNGV, per germline. This CDR3 comprises 14 residues. The variable domain in full, completed from reference TRBV11-2 and TRBJ1-1, reads EAGVAQSPRYKIIEKRQSVAFWCNPISGHATLYWYQQILGQGPKLLIQFQNNGVVDDSQLPKDRFSAERLKGVDSTLKIQPAKLEDSAVYLCASSLVLSSGEAFFGQGTRLTVV.

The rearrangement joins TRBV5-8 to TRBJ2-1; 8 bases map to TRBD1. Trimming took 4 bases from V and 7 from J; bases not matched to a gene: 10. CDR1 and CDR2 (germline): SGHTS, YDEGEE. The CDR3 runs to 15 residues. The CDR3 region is CASSLQGALGNEQFF. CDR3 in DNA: TGTGCCAGCAGCCTCCAGGGGGCCCTTGGGAATGAGCAGTTCTTC.

This CDR3 reads CASSEQGASNQPQHF. In nucleotides, the CDR3 is TGCGCCAGCAGCGAACAGGGGGCGAGCAATCAGCCCCAGCATTTT. V usage is TRBV5-1 and J usage is TRBJ1-5; 9 bases align to TRBD1. V trimming: 4 bases; J trimming: 1 base; junction bases outside the gene matches: 3. Germline V gene data show CDR1 as SGHRS and CDR2 as YFSETQ. The CDR3 runs to 15 residues.

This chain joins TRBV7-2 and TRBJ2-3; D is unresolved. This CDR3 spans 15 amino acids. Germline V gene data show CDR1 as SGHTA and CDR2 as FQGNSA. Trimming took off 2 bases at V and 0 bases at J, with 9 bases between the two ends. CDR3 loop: CASSLLSSSTDTQYF. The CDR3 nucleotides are TGTGCCAGCAGCTTACTTTCCTCTAGCACAGATACGCAGTATTTT.

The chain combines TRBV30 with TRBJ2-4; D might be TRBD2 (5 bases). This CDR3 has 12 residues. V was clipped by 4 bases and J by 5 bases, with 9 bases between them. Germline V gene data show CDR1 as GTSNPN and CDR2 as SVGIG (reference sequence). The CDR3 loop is CAWNGGQNIQYF. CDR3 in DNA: TGTGCCTGGAACGGCGGGCAAAACATTCAGTACTTC. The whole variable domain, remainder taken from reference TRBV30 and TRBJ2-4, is SQTIHQWPATLVQPVGSPLSLECTVEGTSNPNLYWYRQAAGRGLQLLFYSVGIGQISSEVPQNLSASRPQDRQFILSSKKLLLSDSGFYLCAWNGGQNIQYFGAGTRLSVL.

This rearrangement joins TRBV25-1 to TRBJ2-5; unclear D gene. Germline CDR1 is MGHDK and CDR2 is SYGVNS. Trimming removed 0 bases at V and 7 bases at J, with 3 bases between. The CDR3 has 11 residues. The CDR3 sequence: CASSEYGTQYF. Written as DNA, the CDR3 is TGTGCCAGCAGTGAATATGGGACCCAGTACTTC.

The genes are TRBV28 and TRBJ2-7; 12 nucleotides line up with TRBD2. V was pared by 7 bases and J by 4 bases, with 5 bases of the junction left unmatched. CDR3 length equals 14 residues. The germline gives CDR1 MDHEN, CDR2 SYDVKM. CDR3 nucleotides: TGTGCCAGCAATGGACTAGCGGGAATTTACGAGCAGTACTTC. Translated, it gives CASNGLAGIYEQYF. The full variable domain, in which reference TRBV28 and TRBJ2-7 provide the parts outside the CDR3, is DVKVTQSSRYLVKRTGEKVFLECVQDMDHENMFWYRQDPGLGLRLIYFSYDVKMKEKGDIPEGYSVSREKKERFSLILESASTNQTSMYLCASNGLAGIYEQYFGPGTRLTVT.

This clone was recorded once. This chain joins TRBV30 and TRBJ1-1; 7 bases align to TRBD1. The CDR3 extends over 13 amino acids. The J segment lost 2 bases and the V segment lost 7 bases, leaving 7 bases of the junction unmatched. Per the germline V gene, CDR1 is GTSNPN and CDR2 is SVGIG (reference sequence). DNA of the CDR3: TGTGCCTCGGACAGGACGAGCAACACTGAAGCTTTCTTT. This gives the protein CASDRTSNTEAFF.

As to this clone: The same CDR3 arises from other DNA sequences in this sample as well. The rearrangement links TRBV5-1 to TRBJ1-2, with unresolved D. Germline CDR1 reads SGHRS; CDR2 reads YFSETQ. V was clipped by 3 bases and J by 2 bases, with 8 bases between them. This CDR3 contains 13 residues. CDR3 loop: CASSWTENYGYTF. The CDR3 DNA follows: TGCGCCAGCAGCTGGACCGAGAACTATGGCTACACCTTC.

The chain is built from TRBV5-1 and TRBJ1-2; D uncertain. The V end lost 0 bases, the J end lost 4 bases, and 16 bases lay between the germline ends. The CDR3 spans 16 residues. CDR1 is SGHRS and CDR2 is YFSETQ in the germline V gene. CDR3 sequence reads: CASSLAAPQAAYGYTF. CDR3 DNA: TGCGCCAGCAGCTTGGCAGCCCCCCAGGCAGCCTATGGCTACACCTTC.

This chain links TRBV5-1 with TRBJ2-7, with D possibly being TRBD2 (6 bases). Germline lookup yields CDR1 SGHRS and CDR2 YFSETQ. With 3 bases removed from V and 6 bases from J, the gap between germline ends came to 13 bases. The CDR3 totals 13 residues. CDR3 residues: CASSYQEGSEQYF. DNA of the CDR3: TGCGCCAGCAGCTACCAGGAGGGTAGCGAGCAGTACTTC.

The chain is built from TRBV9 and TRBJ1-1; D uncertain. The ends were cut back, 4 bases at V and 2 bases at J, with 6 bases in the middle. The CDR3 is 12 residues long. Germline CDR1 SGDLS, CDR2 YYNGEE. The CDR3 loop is CASSRGNTEAFF. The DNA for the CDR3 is TGTGCCAGCAGCCGGGGAAACACTGAAGCTTTCTTT.